The 27 T cell receptor beta chains below come from one sample, sequenced in a study of CD8 T cells in Susac syndrome. After extraction with the RNeasy kit, about 0.45 to 1 ug of the RNA was reverse transcribed using random hexamers. From the immunoSEQ multiplex PCR reads, TCRdb called clonotypes with MiXCR, one entry per CDR3 protein. The data show about 180,000 distinct CDR3 sequences, with approximately 96% seen just once and more than 0.09% held by the top ten. The sequenced sample was CD4+ T cells from PBMCs. The receptors originated from a human donor with multiple sclerosis.

The J gene is TRBJ1-1, the V gene TRBV12-5, with D possibly matching TRBD1 (5 bases). The germline CDR1 and CDR2 sequences are LGHNT and FRNRAP. V shed 6 bases and J shed 11 bases, with 22 bases lying between them. This CDR3 region has 14 residues. CDR3 sequence reads: CASGSNDSPYLAFF. The CDR3 DNA sequence: TGTGCTAGTGGCTCTAATGACAGTCCTTATCTCGCTTTCTTT.

The V call is TRBV30, the J call TRBJ2-5; D remains unclear. V shed 0 bases and J shed 3 bases, with 17 bases lying between them. In germline, CDR1 is GTSNPN, CDR2 SVGIG (reference sequence). The CDR3 runs 16 residues. The CDR3 spells CAWSVKGFKPEETQYF. DNA of the CDR3: TGTGCCTGGAGTGTAAAGGGTTTTAAGCCGGAAGAGACCCAGTACTTC.

The rearrangement joins TRBV6-1 to TRBJ2-7; TRBD2 matches 8 bases. V trimming: 7 bases; J trimming: 6 bases; junction bases outside the gene matches: 5. This CDR3 has 12 amino acids. The germline V gene encodes CDR1 MNHNS and CDR2 SASEGT. CDR3 region: CASTGTRGEQYF. The DNA of the CDR3 is TGTGCCAGCACCGGGACTAGGGGCGAGCAGTACTTC.

The rearrangement links TRBV7-2 to TRBJ2-1; D is unresolved. V was clipped by 1 base and J by 10 bases, with 5 bases between them. The CDR3 contains 11 residues. Germline loops: CDR1 SGHTA, CDR2 FQGNSA. CDR3 coding DNA: TGTGCCAGCAGCTTAGTAGCCGAGCAGTTCTTC. As protein: CASSLVAEQFF.

The CDR3 DNA reads TGCAGCGTTGCCCCTCGGGACAGGGGGCACACTGAAGCTTTCTTT. Encoded protein: CSVAPRDRGHTEAFF. The gene calls are TRBV29-1 and TRBJ1-1, with 12 bases that match TRBD1. The CDR3 extends over 15 amino acids. Germline assignment: CDR1 SQVTM and CDR2 ANQGSEA. The J segment lost 3 bases and the V segment lost 4 bases, leaving 6 bases of the junction unmatched.

This clonotype was picked up one time. The chain links TRBV4-2 to TRBJ2-2; tentative D call: TRBD2 (7 bases). Germline CDR1 and CDR2: LGHNA and YNFKEQ. V gave up 5 bases and J gave up 0 bases, with 13 bases separating them. The CDR3 spans 16 residues. The CDR3 here is CASSERGGANTGELFF. CDR3 nucleotides: TGTGCCAGCAGCGAAAGAGGGGGGGCGAACACCGGGGAGCTGTTTTTT.

This chain connects TRBV5-1 to TRBJ2-7, with D hard to call. The CDR3 has 11 amino acids. The germline V gene encodes CDR1 SGHRS and CDR2 YFSETQ. V was clipped by 5 bases and J by 6 bases, with 9 bases between them. The CDR3 loop reads CASSASGEQYF. CDR3 DNA: TGCGCCAGCAGTGCGAGTGGCGAGCAGTACTTC.

The chain recombines TRBV5-4 with TRBJ1-1; 10 bases agree with TRBD1. The CDR3 runs to 14 residues. The junction had 4 bases not matched to a gene; V was cut back by 5 bases and J by 3 bases. Germline lookup yields CDR1 SGHNT and CDR2 YYREEE (reference sequence). The CDR3 DNA sequence: TGTGCCAGCAGTTCCGGGACAGGGGACACTGAAGCTTTCTTT. This gives the protein CASSSGTGDTEAFF.

The chain has TRBV25-1 and TRBJ2-2; D unclear. The CDR3 is 16 residues long. The V gene lost 3 bases and the J gene lost 2 bases, with 13 bases spanning the gap. Germline V gene sequence: CDR1 MGHDK, CDR2 SYGVNS. The CDR3 DNA follows: TGTGCCAGCAGTGAGGACCTCGATAGTAACACCGGGGAGCTGTTTTTT. This codes for CASSEDLDSNTGELFF. Combining the CDR3 with reference TRBV25-1 and TRBJ2-2 gives the whole variable domain EADIYQTPRYLVIGTGKKITLECSQTMGHDKMYWYQQDPGMELHLIHYSYGVNSTEKGDLSSESTVSRIRTEHFPLTLESARPSHTSQYLCASSEDLDSNTGELFFGEGSRLTVL.

CDR3 in DNA: TGTGCCAGCAGCCAAGAGGGGAAGAGGGAGACCCAGTACTTC. It codes for CASSQEGKRETQYF. V is TRBV3-1 and J is TRBJ2-5; no clear D gene. Per the germline V gene, CDR1 is LGHDT and CDR2 is YNNKEL (reference sequence). The germline V and J ends were trimmed by 0 bases and 5 bases, with 10 bases remaining between them. This CDR3 has 14 amino acids.

The V gene is TRBV10-3, the J gene TRBJ1-5; no reliable D call. CDR1 ENHRY and CDR2 SYGVKD come from the germline V gene. The germline V and J ends were trimmed by 6 bases and 0 bases, with 6 bases remaining between them. This CDR3 is built from 13 residues. CDR3 in DNA: TGTGCCATCAGCCCAGATAGCAATCAGCCCCAGCATTTT. As protein: CAISPDSNQPQHF.

The chain uses TRBV3-1 and TRBJ2-1, with 10 bases matching TRBD1. There are 14 residues in the CDR3. Germline CDR1 reads LGHDT; CDR2 reads YNNKEL (reference sequence). Trimming at V came to 1 base and at J to 14 bases, leaving 8 bases not matched to a gene. The DNA of the CDR3 is TGTGCCAGCAGCCAAGGCTCTAAAGGACAGGGGGAGTTCTTC. It specifies CASSQGSKGQGEFF.

V is TRBV24-1 and J is TRBJ2-3; either TRBD1 or TRBD2 may supply D (5 bases each). V was trimmed by 4 bases and J by 6 bases, leaving 16 bases between them. Germline assignment: CDR1 KGHDR and CDR2 SFDVKD. This CDR3 spans 15 amino acids. CDR3 nucleotides: TGTGCCACCAGTGAGGGGGTTAGAATTGCGGATACGCAGTATTTT. This sequence encodes CATSEGVRIADTQYF.

This chain joins TRBV5-1 and TRBJ2-1; D gene unclear. The V end was cut by 7 bases, the J end by 6 bases, with 20 bases between. The CDR3 contains 15 residues. Germline V gene sequence: CDR1 SGHRS, CDR2 YFSETQ. The CDR3 nucleotides are TGCGCCAGCCGGTTATTGGGTGGGAATAGCAATGAGCAGTTCTTC. It yields the protein CASRLLGGNSNEQFF.

The V gene is TRBV5-4, the J gene TRBJ2-5; D might be TRBD1 (6 bases). This CDR3 region has 15 residues. V lost 4 bases to trimming and J lost 1 base, with 14 bases between them. Per germline, CDR1 SGHNT and CDR2 YYREEE (reference sequence). CDR3 in DNA: TGTGCCAGCAGCCTCGGAGGACAGACCCAAGAGACCCAGTACTTC. It specifies CASSLGGQTQETQYF. The variable domain in full, with the rest retrieved from reference TRBV5-4 and TRBJ2-5, is ETGVTQSPTHLIKTRGQQVTLRCSSQSGHNTVSWYQQALGQGPQFIFQYYREEENGRGNFPPRFSGLQFPNYSSELNVNALELDDSALYLCASSLGGQTQETQYFGPGTRLLVL.

The V gene is TRBV5-4, the J gene TRBJ2-3, with TRBD2 matching over 14 bases. This CDR3 spans 16 amino acids. Per the germline V gene, CDR1 is SGHNT and CDR2 is YYREEE (reference sequence). V shed 4 bases, J shed 3 bases, and the junction held 4 bases outside the gene matches. Here the CDR3 reads CASSKGLAGVTDTQYF. The CDR3 DNA is TGTGCCAGCAGCAAGGGACTAGCGGGGGTTACAGATACGCAGTATTTT.

The chain carries TRBV27 and TRBJ2-7; TRBD1 agrees at 7 bases. Germline V lookup: CDR1 MNHEY, CDR2 SMNVEV (reference sequence). V dropped 3 bases and J dropped 2; count of bases not matched to a gene: 13. The CDR3 covers 17 residues. DNA for the CDR3: TGTGCCAGCAGTTTCGGGCCGCCCGGGACAGTCGCCTACGAGCAGTACTTC. Its protein product is CASSFGPPGTVAYEQYF.

The chain is built from TRBV20-1 and TRBJ2-1; weak D call: TRBD2 (5 bases). This CDR3 is 15 amino acids long. Trimming took off 5 bases at V and 0 bases at J, with 14 bases between the two ends. CDR1 is DFQATT and CDR2 is SNEGSKA in the germline V gene (reference sequence). CDR3 residues: CSAPTGVPSYNEQFF. The DNA for the CDR3 is TGCAGTGCTCCGACCGGGGTGCCCTCCTACAATGAGCAGTTCTTC.

The chain links TRBV3-1 to TRBJ1-1; D might be TRBD1 (6 bases). V dropped 1 base and J dropped 0 bases, with 12 bases sitting between them. From germline, CDR1 is LGHDT and CDR2 YNNKEL (reference sequence). The CDR3 is 16 residues long. DNA of the CDR3: TGTGCCAGCAGCCAAGCACAGGGATTCATGAACACTGAAGCTTTCTTT. Its protein is CASSQAQGFMNTEAFF.

V usage is TRBV13 and J usage is TRBJ2-3; no clear D gene. The germline V and J ends were trimmed by 0 bases and 4 bases, with 14 bases remaining between them. The CDR3 is 16 residues long. Germline V gene sequence: CDR1 PRHDT, CDR2 FYEKMQ (reference sequence). CDR3 amino acids: CASSLGLNPTADTQYF. In DNA, the CDR3 is TGTGCCAGCAGCTTAGGCCTTAATCCTACGGCAGATACGCAGTATTTT.

As for this clonotype: Relative to the germline gene, one junction end is altered; a read error may explain this. The chain is built from TRBV3-1 and TRBJ1-6; 7 bases align to TRBD1. The germline CDR1 and CDR2 sequences are LGHDT and YNNKEL (reference sequence). The CDR3 is 14 amino acids. For the CDR3, the DNA is TGTGCCAGCAGACAAGACAGGGACAATTCACCCCTCCACTTT. It specifies CASRQDRDNSPLHF.

Of note for this clonotype: The junction differs from germline at one of its ends, possibly a read error. The chain is built from TRBV30 and TRBJ1-2, with no clear D. CDR3 length equals 13 residues. Germline values: CDR1 GTSNPN, CDR2 SVGIG (reference sequence). CDR3 nucleotides: TGTGCCTGGAGTGTGGGGAGAGGAGGTGGCTACACTTTC. It yields the protein CAWSVGRGGGYTF.

This chain joins TRBV4-2 and TRBJ1-5; no firm D call. The CDR3 length is 16 residues. Trimming removed 5 bases at V and 0 bases at J, with 14 bases between. From germline, CDR1 is LGHNA and CDR2 YNFKEQ. The CDR3 bases are TGTGCCAGCAGCTCTCAAGGGCGGCTTAGCAATCAGCCCCAGCATTTT. Translated, it gives CASSSQGRLSNQPQHF.

This chain links TRBV30 with TRBJ1-2, with D hard to call. The CDR3 is 11 residues long. V dropped 6 bases and J dropped 5 bases, with 10 bases sitting between them. CDR1 and CDR2 (germline): GTSNPN, SVGIG (reference sequence). This chain's CDR3 is CACSVLYGYTF. The CDR3 region has the DNA TGTGCCTGTTCGGTCCTTTATGGCTACACCTTC.

The CDR3 coding sequence is TGTGCCAGCAAAACGACAGGGGGATATGGCTACACCTTC. It translates to CASKTTGGYGYTF. The J gene is TRBJ1-2, the V gene TRBV6-5, with TRBD1 matching over 9 bases. The CDR3 consists of 13 residues. V was clipped by 7 bases and J by 5 bases; unmatched bases: 5. Germline CDR1 MNHEY, CDR2 SVGAGI.

The V gene is TRBV7-9, the J gene TRBJ1-2; the D gene is possibly TRBD1 (5 bases). The length of the CDR3 is 15 residues. Germline-derived CDR1 and CDR2 are SEHNR and FQNEAQ (reference sequence). The V end was cut by 3 bases, the J end by 1 base, with 12 bases between. DNA for the CDR3: TGTGCCAGCAGCTTTCCGGGACGGAATAACTATGGCTACACCTTC. The encoded protein is CASSFPGRNNYGYTF.

The chain is built from TRBV6-2 or TRBV6-3 and TRBJ2-5, with 8 bases lining up with TRBD2. CDR1 is MNHEY and CDR2 is SVGEGT in the germline V gene. Unmatched junction bases numbered 7, after V lost 10 bases and J lost 0 bases. The CDR3 has 14 amino acids. The CDR3 bases are TGTGCCACCATAGCGGGGACGAACCAAGAGACCCAGTACTTC. It is translated as CATIAGTNQETQYF.